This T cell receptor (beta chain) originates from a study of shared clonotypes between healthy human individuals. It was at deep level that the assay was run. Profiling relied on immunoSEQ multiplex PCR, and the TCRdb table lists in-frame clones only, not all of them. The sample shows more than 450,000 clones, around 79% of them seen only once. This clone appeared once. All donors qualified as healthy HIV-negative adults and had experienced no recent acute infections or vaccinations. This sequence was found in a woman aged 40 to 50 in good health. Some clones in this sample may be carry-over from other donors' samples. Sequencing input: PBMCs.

CDR3 DNA sequence: TGTGCCAGCAGTGCCGGAGGACTAGCGGGAGGGGAGCAGTTCTTC. It specifies CASSAGGLAGGEQFF. This chain joins TRBV28 and TRBJ2-1, with 15 bases lining up with TRBD2. Germline CDR1 reads MDHEN; CDR2 reads SYDVKM. This CDR3 is built from 15 residues. V dropped 5 bases and J dropped 10; count of bases not matched to a gene: 6.